Detailed here is one T cell receptor (beta chain). What it binds is unknown. Other DNA sequences of this sample code for an identical CDR3. The study enrolled healthy HIV-negative adults without recent acute infections or vaccinations as donors. The sample originates from a study of shared clonotypes between healthy human individuals. Study observations and caveats: Relative to memory subsets, naive subsets generally showed larger estimated richness. Blood was the sole source, and tissue repertoires probably differ.

CDR3 size: 13 residues. Trimming removed 0 bases at V and 5 bases at J, with 6 bases between. Germline values: CDR1 SGHRS, CDR2 YFSETQ. Libraries were prepared by immunoSEQ multiplex PCR; TCRdb keeps only in-frame clonotypes and omits some of them. The profile shows roughly 1,500,000 clones, 98% of them singletons. The genes are TRBV5-1 and TRBJ2-1, with a weak D call TRBD2 (5 bases). The sample consisted of naive CD4+ T cells sorted from blood. Subset reported: CD45RA+ positively selected. This clonotype originated in a man aged 25 to 40 in good health. The CDR3 reads CASSLAGNNEQFF. The DNA for the CDR3 is TGCGCCAGCAGCTTGGCGGGAAACAATGAGCAGTTCTTC.